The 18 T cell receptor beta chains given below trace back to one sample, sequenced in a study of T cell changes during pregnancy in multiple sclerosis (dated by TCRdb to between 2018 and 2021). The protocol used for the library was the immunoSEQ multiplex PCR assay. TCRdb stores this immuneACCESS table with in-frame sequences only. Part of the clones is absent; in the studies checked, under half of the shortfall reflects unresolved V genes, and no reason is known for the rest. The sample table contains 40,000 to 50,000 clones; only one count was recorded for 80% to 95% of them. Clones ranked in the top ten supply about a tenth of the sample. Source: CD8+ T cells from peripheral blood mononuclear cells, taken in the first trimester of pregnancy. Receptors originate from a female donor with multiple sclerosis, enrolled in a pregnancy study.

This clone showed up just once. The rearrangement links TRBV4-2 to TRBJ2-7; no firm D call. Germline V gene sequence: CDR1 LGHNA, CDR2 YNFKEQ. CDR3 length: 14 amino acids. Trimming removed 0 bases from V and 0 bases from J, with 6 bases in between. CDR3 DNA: TGTGCCAGCAGCCAAGATCACAGCTCCTACGAGCAGTACTTC. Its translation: CASSQDHSSYEQYF.

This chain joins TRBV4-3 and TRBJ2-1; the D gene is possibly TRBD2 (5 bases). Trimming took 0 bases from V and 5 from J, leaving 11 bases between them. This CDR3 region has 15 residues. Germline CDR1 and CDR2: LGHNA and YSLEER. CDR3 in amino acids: CASSQDGLRDNEQFF. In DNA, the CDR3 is TGCGCCAGCAGCCAAGACGGACTCCGAGACAATGAGCAGTTCTTC.

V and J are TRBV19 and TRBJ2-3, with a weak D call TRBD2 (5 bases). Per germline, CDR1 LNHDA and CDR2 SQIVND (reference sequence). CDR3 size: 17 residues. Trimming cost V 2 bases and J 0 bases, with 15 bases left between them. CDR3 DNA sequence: TGTGCCAGTAGTATAAATTTGCGAGGGAGAAGCACAGATACGCAGTATTTT. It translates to CASSINLRGRSTDTQYF.

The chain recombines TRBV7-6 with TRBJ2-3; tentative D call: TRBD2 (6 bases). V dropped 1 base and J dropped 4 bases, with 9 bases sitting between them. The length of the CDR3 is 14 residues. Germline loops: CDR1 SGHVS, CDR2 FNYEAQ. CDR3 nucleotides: TGTGCCAGCAGCTTAGGAGGAGGGTCAGATACGCAGTATTTT. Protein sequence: CASSLGGGSDTQYF.

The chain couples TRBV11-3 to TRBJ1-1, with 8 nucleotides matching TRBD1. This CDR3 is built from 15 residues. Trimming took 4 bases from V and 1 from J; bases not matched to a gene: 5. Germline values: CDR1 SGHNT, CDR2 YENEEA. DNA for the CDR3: TGTGCCAGCAGCTCAGGGGGCGACGGGAACACTGAAGCTTTCTTT. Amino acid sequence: CASSSGGDGNTEAFF.

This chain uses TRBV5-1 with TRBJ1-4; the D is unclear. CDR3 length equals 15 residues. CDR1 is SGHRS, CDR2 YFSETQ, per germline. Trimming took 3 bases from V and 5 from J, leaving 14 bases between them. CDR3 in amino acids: CASSWWAPINEKLFF. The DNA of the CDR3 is TGCGCCAGCAGCTGGTGGGCGCCGATCAATGAAAAACTGTTTTTT.

The CDR3, as DNA: TGTGCCAGCAGCTCGGGAGTCGGAGAGACCCAGTACTTC. This sequence encodes CASSSGVGETQYF. The V and J genes are TRBV7-9 and TRBJ2-5; D is possibly TRBD2 (6 bases). This CDR3 region has 13 residues. The germline CDR1 and CDR2 sequences are SEHNR and FQNEAQ (reference sequence). Trimming cost V 4 bases and J 4 bases, with 10 bases left between them.

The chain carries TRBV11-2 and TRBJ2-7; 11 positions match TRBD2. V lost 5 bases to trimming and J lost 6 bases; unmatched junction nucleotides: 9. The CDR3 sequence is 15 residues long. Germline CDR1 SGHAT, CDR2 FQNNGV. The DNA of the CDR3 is TGTGCCAGCAGCCCGATTAGCGGGGGGGCCTCCGAGCAGTACTTC. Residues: CASSPISGGASEQYF.

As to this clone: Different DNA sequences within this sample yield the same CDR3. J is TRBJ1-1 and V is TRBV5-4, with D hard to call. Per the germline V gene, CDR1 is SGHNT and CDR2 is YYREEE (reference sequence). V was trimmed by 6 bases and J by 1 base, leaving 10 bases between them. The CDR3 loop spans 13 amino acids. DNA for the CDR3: TGTGCCAGCACCCCGGGAGGGAACACTGAAGCTTTCTTT. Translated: CASTPGGNTEAFF. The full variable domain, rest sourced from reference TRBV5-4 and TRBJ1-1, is ETGVTQSPTHLIKTRGQQVTLRCSSQSGHNTVSWYQQALGQGPQFIFQYYREEENGRGNFPPRFSGLQFPNYSSELNVNALELDDSALYLCASTPGGNTEAFFGQGTRLTVV.

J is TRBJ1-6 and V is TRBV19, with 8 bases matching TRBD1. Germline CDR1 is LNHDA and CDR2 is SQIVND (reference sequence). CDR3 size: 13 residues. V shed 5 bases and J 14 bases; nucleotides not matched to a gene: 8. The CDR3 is CASSGQGAGALHF. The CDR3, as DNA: TGTGCCAGTAGTGGCCAGGGGGCAGGAGCCCTCCACTTT.

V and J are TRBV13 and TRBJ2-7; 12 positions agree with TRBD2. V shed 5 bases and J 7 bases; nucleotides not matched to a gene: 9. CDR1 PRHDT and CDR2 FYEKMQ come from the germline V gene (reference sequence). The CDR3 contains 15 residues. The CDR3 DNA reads TGTGCCAGCAGCCAGACTAGCGGGAGCCCCCTGGAGCAGTACTTC. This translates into CASSQTSGSPLEQYF.

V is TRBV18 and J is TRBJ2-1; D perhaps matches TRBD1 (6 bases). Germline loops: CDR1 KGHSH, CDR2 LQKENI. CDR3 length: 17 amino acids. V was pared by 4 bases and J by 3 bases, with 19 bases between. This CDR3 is CASSLRPRTELYNEQFF. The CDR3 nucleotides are TGTGCCAGCTCACTCCGGCCTCGGACAGAACTCTACAATGAGCAGTTCTTC.

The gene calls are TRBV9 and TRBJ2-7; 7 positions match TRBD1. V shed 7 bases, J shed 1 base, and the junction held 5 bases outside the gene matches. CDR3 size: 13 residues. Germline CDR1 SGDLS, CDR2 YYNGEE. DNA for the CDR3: TGTGCCAGCGAGGACAGGTTTTCCTACGAGCAGTACTTC. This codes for CASEDRFSYEQYF.

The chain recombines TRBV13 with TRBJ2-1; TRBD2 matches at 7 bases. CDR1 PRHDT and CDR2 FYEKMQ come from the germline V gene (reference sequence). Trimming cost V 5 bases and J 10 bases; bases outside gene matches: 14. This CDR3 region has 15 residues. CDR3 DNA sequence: TGTGCCAGCAGCGAGAACCCGGGGAGGGCGTGGGAGCAGTTCTTC. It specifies CASSENPGRAWEQFF.

Here the CDR3 reads CASSYRQGGTEAFF. The CDR3 DNA follows: TGTGCCAGCAGTTATAGGCAAGGAGGCACTGAAGCTTTCTTT. The rearrangement links TRBV6-1 to TRBJ1-1; D unclear. This CDR3 region has 14 residues. From germline, CDR1 is MNHNS and CDR2 SASEGT. Trimming pared 5 bases from V and 4 bases from J, leaving 14 bases between.

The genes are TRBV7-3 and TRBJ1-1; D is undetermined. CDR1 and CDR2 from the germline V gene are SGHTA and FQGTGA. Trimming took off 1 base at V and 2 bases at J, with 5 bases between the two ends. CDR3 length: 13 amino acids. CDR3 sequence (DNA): TGTGCCAGCAGCTTAAACAGAAACACTGAAGCTTTCTTT. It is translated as CASSLNRNTEAFF.

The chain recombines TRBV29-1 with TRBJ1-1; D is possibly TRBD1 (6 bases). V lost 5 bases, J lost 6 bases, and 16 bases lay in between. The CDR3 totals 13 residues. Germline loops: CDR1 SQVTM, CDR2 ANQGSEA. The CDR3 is CSVRSGELSEAFF. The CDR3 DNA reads TGCAGCGTTCGTTCAGGGGAGTTGTCTGAAGCTTTCTTT. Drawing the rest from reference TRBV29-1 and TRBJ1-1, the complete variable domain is SAVISQKPSRDICQRGTSLTIQCQVDSQVTMMFWYRQQPGQSLTLIATANQGSEATYESGFVIDKFPISRPNLTFSTLTVSNMSPEDSSIYLCSVRSGELSEAFFGQGTRLTVV.

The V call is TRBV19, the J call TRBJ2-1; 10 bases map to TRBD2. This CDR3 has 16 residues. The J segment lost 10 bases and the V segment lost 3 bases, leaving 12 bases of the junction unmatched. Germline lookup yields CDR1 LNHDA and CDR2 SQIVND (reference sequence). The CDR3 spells CASSMGFATSGREQFF. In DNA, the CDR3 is TGTGCCAGTAGTATGGGTTTCGCGACTAGCGGGCGAGAGCAGTTCTTC.